This T cell receptor (beta chain) was observed in a study of T cell changes during pregnancy in multiple sclerosis. Only in-frame clones appear in the TCRdb table, and some are missing; sequencing was by immunoSEQ multiplex PCR. The data hold roughly 41,000 clones, with 85% to 95% observed a single time. CDR3 length: 14 residues. Germline values: CDR1 PRHDT, CDR2 FYEKMQ (reference sequence). With V trimmed by 3 bases and J by 8 bases, 6 bases remained unmatched. The clonotype comes from a female donor with multiple sclerosis, enrolled in a pregnancy study. The rearrangement uses TRBV13 and TRBJ2-3, with 9 nucleotides matching TRBD2. This sample comprised CD8+ T cells from peripheral blood mononuclear cells, obtained in the third trimester of pregnancy. As DNA, the CDR3 is TGTGCCAGCAGCTTCGGGCGGGGGGGTGGTACGCAGTATTTT. Encoded protein: CASSFGRGGGTQYF.